Each of the 25 T cell receptor beta chains below was sequenced from the same sample in a study of glioma-infiltrating T cells. TCR alpha and beta CDR3 regions were amplified from RNA using iRepertoire nested multiplex PCR. TCRdb independently ran MiXCR on the multiplex PCR reads; one entry per CDR3 protein. The sample yields about 190,000 distinct CDR3 sequences, roughly 32% seen once. Sequencing was done on a sample of glioma tissue, nonneoplastic brain tissue, or PBMCs (not recorded which). The receptors were sampled from a human donor with low-grade glioma or glioblastoma, undergoing nonglioma brain surgery, or in good health (not recorded which).

On this clonotype: A single base separates this from a much larger clone, so it may be a read error. The gene calls are TRBV15 and TRBJ2-7, with D maybe TRBD1 (5 bases). The germline gives CDR1 LNHNV, CDR2 YYDKDF (reference sequence). This CDR3 has 13 residues. Deletions cut 5 bases from V and 2 bases from J, with 10 bases between. The CDR3 spells CATSLDSPYEQYF. In DNA, the CDR3 is TGTGCCACCAGCCTAGACAGCCCCTACGAGCAGTACTTC.

This clonotype was recorded many times. The chain combines TRBV7-2 with TRBJ2-3; D unclear. With 1 base removed from V and 4 bases from J, the gap between germline ends came to 12 bases. Germline loops: CDR1 SGHTA, CDR2 FQGNSA. There are 15 residues in the CDR3. For the CDR3, the DNA is TGTGCCAGCAGCTTAGGAGGCCCTCGAGCAGATACGCAGTATTTT. This sequence encodes CASSLGGPRADTQYF. Based on the CDR3 plus reference TRBV7-2 and TRBJ2-3, the full variable domain is GAGVSQSPSNKVTEKGKDVELRCDPISGHTALYWYRQSLGQGLEFLIYFQGNSAPDKSGLPSDRFSAERTGGSVSTLTIQRTQQEDSAVYLCASSLGGPRADTQYFGPGTRLTVL.

With respect to this clonotype: A much larger clone differs by one base, so this may be a read error. The genes are TRBV4-3 and TRBJ2-7; the D gene is possibly TRBD2 (6 bases). Per germline, CDR1 LGHNA and CDR2 YSLEER. V lost 4 bases and J 1 base, leaving 14 bases between the germline ends. The CDR3 runs 15 residues. This CDR3 reads CASSRLREESYEQYF. The CDR3 nucleotides read TGCGCCAGCAGCCGCCTAAGGGAGGAGTCCTACGAGCAGTACTTC.

Comment on this clonotype: The conserved closing phenylalanine or tryptophan is absent in this CDR3, likely reflecting a read error. The V call is TRBV5-1, the J call TRBJ1-6, with D maybe TRBD1 (5 bases). Trimming shortened V by 4 bases and J by 10 bases, and 15 bases separated the two germline ends. CDR1 SGHRS and CDR2 YFSETQ come from the germline V gene. The CDR3 is 14 residues long. CDR3 sequence: CASSRSGFNSPLHL. CDR3 nucleotides: TGCGCCAGCAGCCGGTCAGGGTTTAACTCACCCCTCCACTTA.

A word on this clonotype: A much larger clone lies a single base off, so this may be a read error. This chain links TRBV2 with TRBJ2-5; TRBD1 is a possible D gene (6 bases). The closer fit of TRBJ2-1 to the DNA end suggests the J call may be wrong. The CDR3 contains 14 residues. Germline CDR1 reads SNHLY; CDR2 reads FYNNEI. For the CDR3, the DNA is TGTGCCAGCAGTGACAGGGGAACCTACAATGAGCAGTTCTTC. Protein product: CASSDRGTYNEQFF.

In this sample, this clonotype turned up many times. J is TRBJ2-7 and V is TRBV20-1; D unresolved. The CDR3 has 14 amino acids. Germline assignment: CDR1 DFQATT and CDR2 SNEGSKA (reference sequence). The ends were cut back, 6 bases at V and 5 bases at J, with 20 bases in the middle. The DNA for the CDR3 is TGCAGTGCCACGAAGGACCTTCCGACCGACGAGCAGTACTTC. Its translation: CSATKDLPTDEQYF.

V is TRBV7-6 and J is TRBJ2-7, with TRBD2 matching over 8 bases. The V segment lost 2 bases and the J segment 1 base; nucleotides outside the gene matches: 16. The CDR3 runs 19 residues. The germline CDR1 and CDR2 sequences are SGHVS and FNYEAQ. CDR3 bases: TGTGCCAGCAGCTTATTCTCCCGCCCTCCCAGCGGGAGTTCCTACGAGCAGTACTTC. It yields the protein CASSLFSRPPSGSSYEQYF.

This clonotype was seen a handful of times. The chain carries TRBV5-1 and TRBJ2-1; 10 bases are shared with TRBD1. The CDR3 loop spans 15 amino acids. Trimming removed 5 bases from V and 3 bases from J; junction bases left unmatched: 5. Germline V gives CDR1 SGHRS, CDR2 YFSETQ. The CDR3 DNA is TGCGCCAGCAGAATCGGGACAGGGGTCTACAATGAGCAGTTCTTC. Its translation: CASRIGTGVYNEQFF.

On this clonotype: This may come from a read error, since a much larger clone is one base off. The J gene is TRBJ2-5, the V gene TRBV11-2, with 7 bases aligning to TRBD2. The CDR3 has 14 amino acids. Germline lookup yields CDR1 SGHAT and CDR2 FQNNGV. CDR3 protein: CARSFASGQRTQYF. The DNA for the CDR3 is TGTGCCAGAAGCTTTGCTAGCGGCCAAAGGACCCAGTACTTC.

The chain uses TRBV11-3 and TRBJ2-3; tentatively, D is TRBD2 (5 bases). V was cut by 3 bases and J by 3 bases, with 10 bases left in between. The CDR3 has 14 amino acids. CDR1 is SGHNT and CDR2 is YENEEA in the germline V gene. The CDR3 protein is CASSFSEMTDTQYF. In DNA form, the CDR3 reads TGTGCCAGCAGCTTTAGCGAGATGACAGATACGCAGTATTTT.

This clonotype was picked up many times. V is TRBV20-1 and J is TRBJ2-5; D is undetermined. Germline V lookup: CDR1 DFQATT, CDR2 SNEGSKA (reference sequence). This CDR3 has 13 residues. V was shortened by 5 bases and J by 7 bases, with 17 bases between the two germline ends. CDR3 nucleotides: TGCAGTGCTGAGGAAGAAGGATTGGTGACCCAGTACTTC. Translating gives CSAEEEGLVTQYF.

This clonotype has a count of ten or more. The gene calls are TRBV7-2 and TRBJ2-7; weak D call: TRBD2 (6 bases). With 6 bases removed from V and 0 bases from J, the gap between germline ends came to 9 bases. The CDR3 runs to 13 residues. Germline V lookup: CDR1 SGHTA, CDR2 FQGNSA. In DNA form, the CDR3 reads TGTGCCAGCAGGGGGGACTTCTCCTACGAGCAGTACTTC. Protein sequence: CASRGDFSYEQYF.

This clonotype was counted ten times or more. CDR3 amino acids: CASSQGRFQPQHF. DNA for the CDR3: TGTGCCAGCAGTCAGGGTCGGTTCCAGCCCCAGCATTTT. This chain joins TRBV12-3 or TRBV12-4 and TRBJ1-5, with D perhaps matching TRBD1 (5 bases). Trimming stripped 5 bases from V and 7 bases from J, with 12 bases between. The length of the CDR3 is 13 residues.

The chain combines TRBV18 with TRBJ2-1, with 9 positions matching TRBD2. The CDR3 runs to 21 residues. Trimming at V came to 3 bases and at J to 0 bases, leaving 18 bases not matched to a gene. The V gene's germline CDR1 is KGHSH and CDR2 LQKENI. This chain's CDR3 is CASSPNVTGTSTLNSYNEQFF. The CDR3, as DNA: TGTGCCAGCTCACCTAATGTGACAGGGACTAGCACCTTGAACTCCTACAATGAGCAGTTCTTC.

The chain's CDR3 is CASTRTETQYF. In DNA form, the CDR3 reads TGTGCCAGCACTAGGACAGAGACCCAGTACTTC. The chain employs TRBV28 and TRBJ2-5; D unresolved. The germline V gene has CDR1 MDHEN and CDR2 SYDVKM. This CDR3 is 11 amino acids long. V dropped 7 bases and J dropped 4 bases, with 7 bases sitting between them.

In this sample, this clonotype turned up many times. V is TRBV11-2 and J is TRBJ1-6; 9 bases agree with TRBD1. CDR3 size: 14 residues. Germline CDR1 SGHAT, CDR2 FQNNGV. With 0 bases clipped from V and 14 bases from J, the junction kept 5 bases outside the gene matches. CDR3 residues: CASSLEQGAGALHF. CDR3 DNA: TGTGCCAGCAGCTTAGAACAGGGGGCTGGGGCCCTCCACTTT.

This clonotype was seen repeatedly, ten times or more. The rearrangement links TRBV7-9 to TRBJ1-5, with 7 positions matching TRBD1. After removal of 0 bases from V and 5 bases from J, the junction contained 7 bases not matched to a gene. Per germline, CDR1 SEHNR and CDR2 FQNEAQ (reference sequence). CDR3 length equals 16 residues. The CDR3, as DNA: TGTGCCAGCAGCTTAGCCGCCGGGACAGATCATCAGCCCCAGCATTTT. Its translation: CASSLAAGTDHQPQHF. The variable domain in full, completed from reference TRBV7-9 and TRBJ1-5, reads DTGVSQNPRHKITKRGQNVTFRCDPISEHNRLYWYRQTLGQGPEFLTYFQNEAQLEKSRLLSDRFSAERPKGSFSTLEIQRTEQGDSAMYLCASSLAAGTDHQPQHFGDGTRLSIL.

This chain links TRBV5-4 with TRBJ1-1; D is possibly TRBD1 (5 bases). Germline CDR1 and CDR2: SGHNT and YYREEE (reference sequence). V was trimmed by 2 bases and J by 1 base, leaving 12 bases between them. The CDR3 is 15 residues long. CDR3 in DNA: TGTGCCAGCAGCTTCCCGGGGCAAGGGAACACTGAAGCTTTCTTT. This translates into CASSFPGQGNTEAFF.

There are many counts of this clonotype. The V call is TRBV4-2, the J call TRBJ2-1; no clear D. V shed 4 bases and J shed 10 bases, with 8 bases lying between them. Per germline, CDR1 LGHNA and CDR2 YNFKEQ. This CDR3 has 11 residues. The CDR3 reads CASSREREQFF. In nucleotides, the CDR3 is TGTGCCAGCAGCCGTGAGAGGGAGCAGTTCTTC.

With regard to this clonotype: A single base separates this from a much larger clone, so it may be a read error. Since no conserved phenylalanine or tryptophan closes the CDR3, a read error is the likely cause. The chain couples TRBV24-1 to TRBJ1-3; weak D call: TRBD1 (5 bases). This CDR3 has 14 amino acids. Trimming removed 9 bases at V and 0 bases at J, with 11 bases between. Germline CDR1 is KGHDR and CDR2 is SFDVKD. CDR3 residues: CATSGHFSGNTIYS. DNA for the CDR3: TGTGCCACCTCAGGACACTTCTCTGGAAACACCATATATTCT.

There are many counts of this clonotype. The V call is TRBV7-2, the J call TRBJ2-7, with 8 bases aligning to TRBD2. The J segment lost 3 bases and the V segment lost 2 bases, leaving 3 bases of the junction unmatched. The CDR3 runs to 14 residues. Germline V CDR1 and CDR2: SGHTA, FQGNSA. CDR3 coding DNA: TGTGCCAGCAGCTTAATTACTAGCGGCTACGAGCAGTACTTC. Protein: CASSLITSGYEQYF.

J is TRBJ1-4 and V is TRBV7-9; D call uncertain. V was shortened by 4 bases and J by 4 bases, with 16 bases between the two germline ends. The CDR3 length is 16 residues. Per germline, CDR1 SEHNR and CDR2 FQNEAQ (reference sequence). CDR3 DNA: TGTGCCAGCAGCTCCTCCCCCGGGCGGCTTAATGAAAAACTGTTTTTT. As protein: CASSSSPGRLNEKLFF.

This sequence joins TRBV7-9 and TRBJ2-1, with D perhaps TRBD2 (5 bases). The CDR3 sequence is 14 residues long. Trimming took 2 bases from V and 8 from J, leaving 13 bases between them. The germline V gene encodes CDR1 SEHNR and CDR2 FQNEAQ (reference sequence). The CDR3 DNA reads as TGTGCCAGCAGCTTAACGGGGAACTCCTATGAGCAGTTCTTC. Its translation: CASSLTGNSYEQFF.

Ten or more counts support this clonotype. The chain joins TRBV20-1 to TRBJ2-1; D is possibly TRBD1 or TRBD2 (5 bases each). This CDR3 is built from 14 residues. Germline V gene data show CDR1 as DFQATT and CDR2 as SNEGSKA (reference sequence). V lost 1 base and J lost 9, with 16 bases in between. The CDR3: CSARGEGLRGEQFF. Here the CDR3 DNA reads TGCAGTGCTAGAGGAGAGGGGCTGAGGGGTGAGCAGTTCTTC.

The V gene is TRBV5-6, the J gene TRBJ1-5, with a weak D call TRBD1 (6 bases). V was clipped by 0 bases and J by 0 bases, with 10 bases between them. The CDR3 loop spans 16 amino acids. The germline V gene has CDR1 SGHDT and CDR2 YYEEEE. The CDR3 sequence is CASSLEGGSSNQPQHF. The DNA of the CDR3 is TGTGCCAGCAGCTTGGAGGGGGGGTCTAGCAATCAGCCCCAGCATTTT.